Detailed here is one TCR beta chain. V dropped 4 bases and J dropped 0; count of bases not matched to a gene: 9. Germline V gene sequence: CDR1 LGHNA, CDR2 YSLEER. CDR3 size: 16 residues. Sample-barcoded 5' priming and a J-beta primer mix drove a second PCR of roughly 7 to 11 cycles. One entry per CDR3 protein results from TCRdb running MiXCR on the 5' RACE reads. In the table there are 600,000 to 1,000,000 distinct CDR3 sequences, 25% of which are singletons. The sample comes from a study of blood T cells in healthy people across ages. The same data also went into a second study, on T cells of mothers and their children. That investigation notes: Donation was provided by three healthy Caucasian mothers along with their six children.

This sequence joins TRBV4-3 and TRBJ2-7; TRBD2 matches 7 bases. The TCR was taken from a boy aged 5-17 years in good health. The sequenced sample was blood. The CDR3 sequence: CASSPYYAGASYEQYF. Here the CDR3 DNA reads TGCGCCAGCAGCCCTTACTATGCGGGAGCCTCCTACGAGCAGTACTTC.